This T cell receptor (beta chain) was recorded in a study of blood T cell repertoires in COVID-19. The assay was immunoSEQ multiplex PCR, and TCRdb's table has in-frame clones only and misses some. The sample has approximately 220,000 clones, approximately 83% seen once. Trimming took off 0 bases at V and 5 bases at J, with 12 bases between the two ends. This CDR3 contains 16 residues. CDR1 SGDLS and CDR2 YYNGEE come from the germline V gene. Source material: peripheral blood. The TCR sequence derives from a middle-aged woman with active or convalescent COVID-19. The V call is TRBV9, the J call TRBJ1-6, with D possibly matching TRBD1 (6 bases). DNA of the CDR3: TGTGCCAGCAGCGTAGGTGGGGGCGCGAATAATTCACCCCTCCACTTT. It yields the protein CASSVGGGANNSPLHF.